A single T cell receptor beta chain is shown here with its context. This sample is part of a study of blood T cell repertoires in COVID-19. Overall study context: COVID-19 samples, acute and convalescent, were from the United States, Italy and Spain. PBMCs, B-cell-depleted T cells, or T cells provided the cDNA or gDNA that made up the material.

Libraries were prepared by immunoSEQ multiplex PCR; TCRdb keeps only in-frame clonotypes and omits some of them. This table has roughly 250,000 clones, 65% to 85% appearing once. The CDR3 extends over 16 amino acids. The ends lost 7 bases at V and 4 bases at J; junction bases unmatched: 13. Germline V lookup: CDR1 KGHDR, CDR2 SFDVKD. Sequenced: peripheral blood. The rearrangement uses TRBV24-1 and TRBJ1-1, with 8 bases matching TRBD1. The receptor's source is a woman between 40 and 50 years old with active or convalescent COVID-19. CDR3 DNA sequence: TGTGCCACCAGCCCAGGAAAGGACAGGGCCGGCACTGAAGCTTTCTTT. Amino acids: CATSPGKDRAGTEAFF.